Listed here is a single TCR beta chain. Its cognate antigen has yet to be identified. Base qualities are not at hand, and no much larger clone is one base apart. At diagnosis, tumor, uninvolved tumor-adjacent lung and peripheral blood were collected and then preserved as a mix of FFPE and fresh-frozen material. Blood samples were analyzed as peripheral blood mononuclear cells for TCR repertoire profiling. Relative to germline, V is 6 bases shorter and J is 1 base shorter, with 9 bases between their ends. The germline V gene specifies MNHEY as CDR1 and SVGAGI as CDR2. Counted from cysteine to phenylalanine, this CDR3 has 13 amino acids. This entry keeps only the CDR3 DNA: 39 bases, framed from base 1. TCR beta CDR3 regions were sequenced from DNA using the immunoSEQ Assay. Under the source paper's analysis protocol: To compute T cell density, TCR beta template counts were normalized to usable DNA, which was estimated by amplifying housekeeping genes. Using the preseqR package, richness was estimated by extrapolating to 120,000 templates for tissue samples and 400,000 templates for PBMC samples. Clonality was defined by subtracting Pielou's evenness from one. To identify tissue-enriched TCRs, differential abundance testing was run on productive amino-acid clonotypes with a minimum total count of 5 and an alpha of 0.1. Repertoire overlap between compartments was quantified with the Jaccard Index and Morisita Overlap Index. TCR beta CDR3s were clustered by GLIPH together with public tetramer-defined viral CDR3s, and at least three viral sequences plus V-gene enrichment were required for viral motifs. The clones in this table, taken by TCRdb from immuneACCESS, are in-frame only. Not every clone is retained; where verified, under half of the shortfall comes from an unresolved V gene, and the cause of the rest is unknown. Clonal size and the V and J genes are those of that table, whereas D and trimming came from the DNA. The sample has roughly 53,000 clones on record, approximately 88% of them singletons. The top ten constitute about 18% of the sample.

The sample originates from a study of T cells in localized non-small cell lung cancer (dated by TCRdb to the early 2020s). Regarding the research as a whole: The study analyzed T cell repertoires of hundreds of early-stage NSCLC patients, comparing tumors and uninvolved tumor-adjacent lungs. All 240 or so NSCLC patients in the cohort were treatment-naive and had localized lung tumors that were resected. Of the NSCLC patients, approximately 130 were male and roughly 100 were female, and the mean age was around 66 years.

What the work shows at the level of the full study, not this receptor alone: Higher blood T cell density associated with longer overall survival, while higher adjacent-lung clonality associated with shorter survival. A median of approximately 55 of the top 100 tumor clones were detected in paired uninvolved adjacent lung, and 25 to 35 of these tumor clones were also found among the top 100 clones of the paired uninvolved adjacent lung. The highest T cell clonality was observed in uninvolved tumor-adjacent lung, where clonality exceeded that of tumor, suggesting that antigenic responses were more focused in uninvolved tumor-adjacent lung. Because the study design was exploratory, TCR variables were selected using unadjusted p-values without false-discovery rate correction. Because multi-region tumor sequencing was not performed, intratumor heterogeneity could not be ruled out.

The chain couples TRBV6-5 to TRBJ1-2; possibly the D gene is TRBD1, per 6 matching bases. This receptor was taken from a man aged 35 to 69 with stage III lung adenocarcinoma. The material was peripheral blood mononuclear cells, obtained before any cancer treatment. The CDR3 loop reads CASRTDSNYGYTF. The nucleotide sequence is TGTGCCAGCAGAACGGACAGTAACTATGGCTACACCTTC.